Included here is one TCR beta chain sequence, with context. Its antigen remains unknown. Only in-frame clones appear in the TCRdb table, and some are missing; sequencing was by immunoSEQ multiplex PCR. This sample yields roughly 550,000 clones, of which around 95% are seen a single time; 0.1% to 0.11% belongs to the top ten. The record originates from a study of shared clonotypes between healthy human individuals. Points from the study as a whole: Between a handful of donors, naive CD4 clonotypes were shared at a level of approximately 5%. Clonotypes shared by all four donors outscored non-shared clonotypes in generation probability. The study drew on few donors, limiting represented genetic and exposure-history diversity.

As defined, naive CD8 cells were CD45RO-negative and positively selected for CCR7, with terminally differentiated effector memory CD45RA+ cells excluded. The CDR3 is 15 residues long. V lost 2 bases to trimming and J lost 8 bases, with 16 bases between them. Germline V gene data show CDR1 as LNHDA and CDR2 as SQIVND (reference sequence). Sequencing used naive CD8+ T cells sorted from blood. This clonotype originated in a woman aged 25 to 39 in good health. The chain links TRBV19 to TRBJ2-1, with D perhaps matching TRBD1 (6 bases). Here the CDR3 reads CASSISRGVGYEQFF. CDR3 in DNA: TGTGCCAGTAGTATAAGCAGGGGAGTGGGATATGAGCAGTTCTTC.